Here is one T cell receptor (beta chain) with its context. As for time point: patch test 3, about 24 weeks after DPC sensitization. As for treatment: therapeutic diphenylcyclopropenone sensitization with weekly scalp DPC. TCRdb used MiXCR to reprocess the RACE reads, holding one entry per CDR3 protein. The sample lists some 110,000 distinct CDR3 sequences, 11% seen once, with 2% to 2.5% in the top ten. This sample stems from a study of human T cells and chemical hapten exposure. This receptor was obtained from a woman between 50 and 59 years old with alopecia areata. Some clones in this sample may be carry-over from other donors' samples. The material was whole blood, obtained in connection with sensitization to the hapten diphenylcyclopropenone (DPC).

The CDR3 sequence: CSVADTSTEAFF. In nucleotides, the CDR3 is TGCAGCGTCGCCGACACATCCACTGAAGCTTTCTTT. J is TRBJ1-1 and V is TRBV29-1; D uncertain. Per the germline V gene, CDR1 is SQVTM and CDR2 is ANQGSEA. The CDR3 length is 12 residues. V shed 6 bases and J shed 4 bases, with 12 bases lying between them.